This entry features one T cell receptor (beta chain) sequence. The data derive from a study of somatic mutations in cytotoxic T cells in rheumatoid arthritis. The CDR3 is made up of 13 amino acids. Germline CDR1 and CDR2: MDHEN and SYDVKM. V lost 8 bases, J lost 0 bases, and 9 bases lay in between. Clones were sequenced by immunoSEQ multiplex PCR, and TCRdb holds only the in-frame ones, with some missing. The top ten clones hold about 9.9% of a sample with about 11,000 clones, roughly 80% of them seen once. The sample comprised CD8+ T cells sorted from blood. The receptor's source is a woman in her thirties or forties in good health. This rearrangement joins TRBV28 to TRBJ2-3; possible D gene TRBD2, 6 bases. The chain's CDR3 is CASRGRSTDTQYF. For the CDR3, the DNA is TGTGCCAGCCGTGGGAGGAGCACAGATACGCAGTATTTT.